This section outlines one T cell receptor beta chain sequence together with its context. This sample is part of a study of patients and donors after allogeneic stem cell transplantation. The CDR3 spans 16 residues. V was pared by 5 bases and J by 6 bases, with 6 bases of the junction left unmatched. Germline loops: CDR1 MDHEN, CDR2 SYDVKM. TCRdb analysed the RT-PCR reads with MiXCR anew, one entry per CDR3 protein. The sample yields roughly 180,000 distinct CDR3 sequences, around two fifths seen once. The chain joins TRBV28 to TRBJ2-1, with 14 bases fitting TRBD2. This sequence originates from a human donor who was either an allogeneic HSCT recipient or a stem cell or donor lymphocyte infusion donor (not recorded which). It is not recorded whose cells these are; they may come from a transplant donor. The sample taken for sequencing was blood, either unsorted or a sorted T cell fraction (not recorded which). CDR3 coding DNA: TGTGCCAGCAGTACTTGGACTAGCGGGAGGATCAATGAGCAGTTCTTC. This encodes CASSTWTSGRINEQFF.